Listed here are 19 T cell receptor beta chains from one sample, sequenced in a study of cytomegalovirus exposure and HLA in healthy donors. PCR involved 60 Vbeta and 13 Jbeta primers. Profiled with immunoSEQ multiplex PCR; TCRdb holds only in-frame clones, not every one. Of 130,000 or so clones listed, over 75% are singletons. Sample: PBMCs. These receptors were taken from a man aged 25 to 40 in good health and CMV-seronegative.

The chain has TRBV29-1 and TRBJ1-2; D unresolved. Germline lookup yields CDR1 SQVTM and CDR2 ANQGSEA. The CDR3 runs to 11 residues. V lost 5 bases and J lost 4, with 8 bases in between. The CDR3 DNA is TGCAGCGTTTGGGCAGTCTATGGCTACACCTTC. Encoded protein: CSVWAVYGYTF. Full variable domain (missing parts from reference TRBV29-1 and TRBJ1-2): SAVISQKPSRDICQRGTSLTIQCQVDSQVTMMFWYRQQPGQSLTLIATANQGSEATYESGFVIDKFPISRPNLTFSTLTVSNMSPEDSSIYLCSVWAVYGYTFGSGTRLTVV.

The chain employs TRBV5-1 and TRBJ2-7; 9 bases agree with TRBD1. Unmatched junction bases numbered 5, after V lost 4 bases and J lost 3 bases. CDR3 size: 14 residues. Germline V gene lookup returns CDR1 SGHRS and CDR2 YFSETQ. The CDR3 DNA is TGCGCCAGCAGCCCGGCGACAGGGGGCTACGAGCAGTACTTC. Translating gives CASSPATGGYEQYF.

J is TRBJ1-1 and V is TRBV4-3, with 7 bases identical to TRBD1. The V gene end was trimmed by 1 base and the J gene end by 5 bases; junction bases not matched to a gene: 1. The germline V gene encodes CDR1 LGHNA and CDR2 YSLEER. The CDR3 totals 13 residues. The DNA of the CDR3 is TGCGCCAGCAGCCAAGCGACAGGGACTGAAGCTTTCTTT. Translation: CASSQATGTEAFF.

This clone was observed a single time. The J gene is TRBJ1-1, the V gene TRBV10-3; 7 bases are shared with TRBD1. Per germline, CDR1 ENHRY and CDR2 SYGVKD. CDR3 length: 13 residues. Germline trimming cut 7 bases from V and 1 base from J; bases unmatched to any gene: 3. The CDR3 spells CAITGTENTEAFF. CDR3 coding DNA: TGTGCCATCACCGGGACAGAGAACACTGAAGCTTTCTTT.

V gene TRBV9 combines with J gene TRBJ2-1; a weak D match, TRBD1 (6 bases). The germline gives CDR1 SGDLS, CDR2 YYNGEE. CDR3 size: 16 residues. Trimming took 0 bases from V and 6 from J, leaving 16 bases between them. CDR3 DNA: TGTGCCAGCAGCGTAGGTCAGGGGTCGGTGCCCAATGAGCAGTTCTTC. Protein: CASSVGQGSVPNEQFF.

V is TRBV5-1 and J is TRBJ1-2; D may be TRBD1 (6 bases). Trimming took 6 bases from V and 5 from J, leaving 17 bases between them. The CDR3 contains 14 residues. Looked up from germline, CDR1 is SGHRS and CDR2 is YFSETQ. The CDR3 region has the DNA TGCGCCAGCATGGATACCCACAGGGAGTATGGCTACACCTTC. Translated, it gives CASMDTHREYGYTF.

The CDR3 protein is CASSPHTGQGANEQFF. CDR3 coding DNA: TGTGCCAGCAGCCCCCATACGGGACAGGGGGCCAATGAGCAGTTCTTC. The chain is built from TRBV5-5 and TRBJ2-1; 12 nucleotides align to TRBD1. The CDR3 spans 16 residues. Germline CDR1 reads SGHKS; CDR2 reads YYEKEE (reference sequence). After removal of 4 bases from V and 6 bases from J, the junction contained 8 bases not matched to a gene.

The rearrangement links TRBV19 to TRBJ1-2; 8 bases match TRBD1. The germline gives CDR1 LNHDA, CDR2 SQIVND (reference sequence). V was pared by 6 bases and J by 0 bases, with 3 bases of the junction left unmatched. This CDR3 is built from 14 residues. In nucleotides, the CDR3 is TGTGCCAGTAGCACAGGGGGAGCTAACTATGGCTACACCTTC. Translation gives CASSTGGANYGYTF.

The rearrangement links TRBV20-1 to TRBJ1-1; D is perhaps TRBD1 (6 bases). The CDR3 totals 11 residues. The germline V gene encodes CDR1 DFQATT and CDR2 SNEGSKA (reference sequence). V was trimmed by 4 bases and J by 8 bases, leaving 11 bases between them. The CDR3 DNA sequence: TGCAGTGCTACATCGGGGACAGAAGCTTTCTTT. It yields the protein CSATSGTEAFF.

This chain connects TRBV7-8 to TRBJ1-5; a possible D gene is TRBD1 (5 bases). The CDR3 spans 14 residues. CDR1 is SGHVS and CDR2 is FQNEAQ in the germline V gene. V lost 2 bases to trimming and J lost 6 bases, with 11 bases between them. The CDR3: CASSLLQGTQPQHF. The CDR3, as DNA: TGTGCCAGCAGCTTACTGCAGGGAACTCAGCCCCAGCATTTT.

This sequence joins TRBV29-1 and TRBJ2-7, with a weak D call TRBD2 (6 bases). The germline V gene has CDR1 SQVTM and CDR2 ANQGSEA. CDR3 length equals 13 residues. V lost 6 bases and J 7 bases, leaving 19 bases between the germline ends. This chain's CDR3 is CSVRDSRLSEQYF. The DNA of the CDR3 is TGCAGCGTCCGGGACTCCCGTTTGAGTGAGCAGTACTTC.

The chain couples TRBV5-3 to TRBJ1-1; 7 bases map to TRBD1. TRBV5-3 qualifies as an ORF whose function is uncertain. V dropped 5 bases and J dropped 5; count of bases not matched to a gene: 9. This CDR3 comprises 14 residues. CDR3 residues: CARRTNRGLTEAFF. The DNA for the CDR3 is TGTGCCAGAAGGACCAACAGGGGCCTGACTGAAGCTTTCTTT.

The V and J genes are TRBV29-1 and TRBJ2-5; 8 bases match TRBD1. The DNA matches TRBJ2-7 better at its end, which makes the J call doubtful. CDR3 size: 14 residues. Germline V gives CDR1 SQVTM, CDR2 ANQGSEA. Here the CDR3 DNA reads TGCAGCGTTGCAGGAACAGGGGGCTCCTACGAGCAGTACTTC. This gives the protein CSVAGTGGSYEQYF.

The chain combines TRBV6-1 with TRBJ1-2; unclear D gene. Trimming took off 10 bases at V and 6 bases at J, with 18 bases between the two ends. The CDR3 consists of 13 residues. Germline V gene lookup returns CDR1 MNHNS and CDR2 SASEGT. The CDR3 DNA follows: TGTGCCACCACAACCCTAGCCTTGAATGGCTACACCTTC. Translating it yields CATTTLALNGYTF.

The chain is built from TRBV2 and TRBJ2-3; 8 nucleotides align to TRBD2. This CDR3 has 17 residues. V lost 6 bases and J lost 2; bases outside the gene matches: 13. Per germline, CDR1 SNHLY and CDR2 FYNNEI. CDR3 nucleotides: TGTGCCAGCAGAAAACGGGGGAGCGGGGGAACCACAGATACGCAGTATTTT. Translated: CASRKRGSGGTTDTQYF.

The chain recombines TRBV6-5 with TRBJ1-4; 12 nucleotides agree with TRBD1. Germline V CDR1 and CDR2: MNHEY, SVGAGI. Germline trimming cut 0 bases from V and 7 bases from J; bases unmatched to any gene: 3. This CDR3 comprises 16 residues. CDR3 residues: CASSYSGTGGGEKLFF. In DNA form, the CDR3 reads TGTGCCAGCAGTTACTCGGGGACAGGGGGCGGTGAAAAACTGTTTTTT.

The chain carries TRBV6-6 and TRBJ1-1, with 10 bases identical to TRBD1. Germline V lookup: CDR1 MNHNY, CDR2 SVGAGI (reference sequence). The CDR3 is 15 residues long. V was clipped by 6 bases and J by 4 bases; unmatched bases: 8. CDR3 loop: CASRGTGTGVTEAFF. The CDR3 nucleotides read TGTGCCAGCAGGGGGACCGGGACAGGGGTCACTGAAGCTTTCTTT.

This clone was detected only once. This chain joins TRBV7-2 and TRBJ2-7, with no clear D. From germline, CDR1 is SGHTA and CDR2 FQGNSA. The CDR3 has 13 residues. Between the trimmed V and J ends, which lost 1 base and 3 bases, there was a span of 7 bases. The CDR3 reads CASSLGWSYEQYF. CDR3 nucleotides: TGTGCCAGCAGCTTAGGGTGGAGCTACGAGCAGTACTTC.

The CDR3 bases are TGCAGCGTGGGACAGATTGGGGCCAACGTCCTGACTTTC. This codes for CSVGQIGANVLTF. This chain links TRBV29-1 with TRBJ2-6; 7 positions match TRBD1. The germline CDR1 and CDR2 sequences are SQVTM and ANQGSEA. CDR3 size: 13 residues. The V segment lost 6 bases and the J segment 3 bases; nucleotides outside the gene matches: 2. The full variable domain, in which reference TRBV29-1 and TRBJ2-6 provide the parts outside the CDR3, is SAVISQKPSRDICQRGTSLTIQCQVDSQVTMMFWYRQQPGQSLTLIATANQGSEATYESGFVIDKFPISRPNLTFSTLTVSNMSPEDSSIYLCSVGQIGANVLTFGAGSRLTVL.